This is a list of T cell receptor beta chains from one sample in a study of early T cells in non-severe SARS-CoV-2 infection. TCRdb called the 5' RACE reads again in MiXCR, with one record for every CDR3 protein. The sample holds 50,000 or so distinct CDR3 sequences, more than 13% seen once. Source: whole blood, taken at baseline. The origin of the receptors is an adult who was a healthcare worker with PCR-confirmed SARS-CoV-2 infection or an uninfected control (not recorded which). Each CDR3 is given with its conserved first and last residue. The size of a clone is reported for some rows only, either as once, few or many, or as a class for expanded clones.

CASSQIGRGSYEQYF TRBJ2-7 - TRBV3-1
CASSLQGEANTEAFF TRBJ1-1 few TRBV4-1
CASSSPPYTDTQYF TRBJ2-3 - TRBV5-1
CASSPGTGDTQYF TRBJ2-3 few TRBV3-1
CASSVPTDRSSYNEQFF TRBJ2-1 few TRBV12-3/TRBV12-4
CASSLAPGQGAGEQYF TRBJ2-7 - TRBV7-3
CASSQGVKRGGQETQYF TRBJ2-5 many TRBV4-1
CSAEDREGGELFF TRBJ2-2 - TRBV20-1
CASSLDRMSNTGELFF TRBJ2-2 - TRBV7-2
CSASDRDSYEQYF TRBJ2-7 - TRBV20-1
CASSPRGWAKNIQYF TRBJ2-4 - TRBV10-1
CASIKGNTEAFF TRBJ1-1 few TRBV6-6
CASSMGATEAFF TRBJ1-1 - TRBV11-2
CSARDSLATSTDTQYF TRBJ2-3 - TRBV20-1
CASSTGQGLGNQPQHF TRBJ1-5 - TRBV19
CSAPSLAGGQDIQYF TRBJ2-4 - TRBV20-1
CASSLQTGGEETQYF TRBJ2-5 - TRBV5-1
CASSLPSVTQYF TRBJ2-5 few TRBV7-2
CASAAVQETQYF TRBJ2-5 - TRBV12-3/TRBV12-4
CASSLAAGGSYEQYF TRBJ2-7 - TRBV5-1
CASSVDLAGPYEQYF TRBJ2-7 - TRBV9
CTPRPAQHF TRBJ1-5 few TRBV29-1
CASRRGFNQPQHF TRBJ1-5 - TRBV12-3/TRBV12-4
CASSLERGPRNEQFF TRBJ2-1 many TRBV12-3/TRBV12-4
CASSESLLAKNIQYF TRBJ2-4 few TRBV10-2
CASRLGTGSGELFF TRBJ2-2 many TRBV7-3
CATTGGETDTQYF TRBJ2-3 - TRBV10-3
CASSPRDDGHYGYTF TRBJ1-2 few TRBV18
CASSAGTPSSYEQYF TRBJ2-7 - TRBV18
CASSQVGQVGRDSPLHF TRBJ1-6 - TRBV3-1
CASSELYGTGELFF TRBJ2-2 many TRBV2
CASSSQTGGSQPQHF TRBJ1-5 few TRBV6-5
CASAGGPFQETQYF TRBJ2-5 - TRBV7-8
CASSHGTSLSYEQYF TRBJ2-7 many TRBV4-1
CASTRRDRGRPEQYF TRBJ2-7 few TRBV6-2/TRBV6-3
CASSTTGRATEAFF TRBJ1-1 few TRBV27
CASSLGRSDTEAFF TRBJ1-1 - TRBV5-1
CASSLGGLATEAFF TRBJ1-1 - TRBV7-9
CASSFSYSGNTIYF TRBJ1-3 - TRBV12-3/TRBV12-4
CASSLLGSQPQHF TRBJ1-5 many TRBV28
CASSVRLADTDTQYF TRBJ2-3 once TRBV7-9
CASSWTTYEQYF TRBJ2-7 - TRBV28
CASSESGTAQETQYF TRBJ2-5 - TRBV10-1
CASSLQGGVGQPQHF TRBJ1-5 - TRBV12-3/TRBV12-4
CSVLQGAYEQYF TRBJ2-7 - TRBV20-1
CASSHPDGETQYF TRBJ2-5 many TRBV5-1
CASRSTWDSYEQYF TRBJ2-7 few TRBV27
CASSSSSRLSKNIQYF TRBJ2-4 few TRBV9
CASSGGRGSQHF TRBJ1-5 - TRBV19
CATTRGTGVDEQYF TRBJ2-7 once TRBV6-6
CASSFRTGTGTGELFF TRBJ2-2 - TRBV27
CASSLTTGLRNEQFF TRBJ2-1 - TRBV27
CASSGRDSNSPLHF TRBJ1-6 few TRBV4-1
CASSQDSSPNAEQYF TRBJ2-7 - TRBV6-6
CASSGRGANEKLFF TRBJ1-4 few TRBV2
CASRRQNSGNTIYF TRBJ1-3 many TRBV28
CASSVPPYASSYEQYF TRBJ2-7 few TRBV10-2
CASTDRVALNTEAFF TRBJ1-1 few TRBV12-3/TRBV12-4
CASSYRDYEQYF TRBJ2-7 - TRBV6-5